This T cell receptor beta chain appears in the sequencing data of a study of Ad26.COV2.S vaccination and SARS-CoV-2 variants. Study summary: The trial was COV1001 and the donor's arm was Ad26.COV2.S. The study, taken as a whole, reports: It is possible that the TCR breadth and depth analyses underestimated the total T cell responses. Participants in the vaccine arm had higher spike-specific TCR breadth; placebo recipients had lower.

On this clone itself: What it recognizes is unknown.

Assay used: immunoSEQ multiplex PCR; TCRdb lists only in-frame clones, some missing. The table lists 500,000 or so clones, roughly 87% of them singletons. Specified treatment: roughly 18 received Ad26.COV2.S at low or high dose, single or two shots; five or six received placebo; per-sample allocation not given. Samples analyzed were those drawn on day 63 after the first vaccine or placebo injection. An Ad26 vector that expressed Wuhan-strain SARS-CoV-2 spike constituted the vaccine. This CDR3 is built from 16 residues. Germline V gene lookup returns CDR1 MDHEN and CDR2 SYDVKM. V was clipped by 8 bases and J by 4 bases, with 24 bases between them.

This receptor was identified in a person between 18 and 65 years old who received the Ad26.COV2.S COVID-19 vaccine or a placebo. This specimen was peripheral blood, taken in a trial of Ad26.COV2.S vaccine versus placebo. The gene calls are TRBV28 and TRBJ2-7; D is unresolved. For the CDR3, the DNA is TGTGCCAGCGCATGGCAGGCACGTGGGCTTCTTTACGAGCAGTACTTC. Translation: CASAWQARGLLYEQYF.